Presented here are 8 T cell receptor beta chains from one specimen sequenced in a study of identical twins. MiXCR was run by TCRdb on the 5' RACE reads, yielding one entry per CDR3 protein. The sample yields 1.5 million to 2 million distinct CDR3 sequences, 25% to 35% seen once. Sequencing input: cord blood. Every receptor here comes from a newborn girl in good health.

The chain is built from TRBV3-1 and TRBJ2-1; 8 positions agree with TRBD2. Per germline, CDR1 LGHDT and CDR2 YNNKEL (reference sequence). CDR3 size: 16 residues. The ends lost 3 bases at V and 2 bases at J; junction bases unmatched: 6. The chain's CDR3 is CASSQEAGVTYNEQFF. For the CDR3, the DNA is TGTGCCAGCAGCCAGGAAGCGGGAGTAACCTACAATGAGCAGTTCTTC.

The sample holds a few counts of this clonotype. The V call is TRBV20-1, the J call TRBJ1-2; a possible D gene is TRBD1 (6 bases). This CDR3 spans 15 amino acids. With 3 bases removed from V and 0 bases from J, the gap between germline ends came to 14 bases. CDR1 and CDR2 from the germline V gene are DFQATT and SNEGSKA (reference sequence). The CDR3, as DNA: TGCAGTGCTAGCCCTGACAGGTTCACTAACTATGGCTACACCTTC. Translated, it gives CSASPDRFTNYGYTF.

The chain has TRBV12-3 or TRBV12-4 and TRBJ1-1; TRBD1 is a possible D gene (6 bases). The CDR3 consists of 15 residues. V lost 7 bases to trimming and J lost 7 bases, with 22 bases between them. The CDR3 DNA reads as TGTGCCAGCACCTCCCTCTCGGGGGCGCCAAGTGAAGCTTTCTTT. Its protein product is CASTSLSGAPSEAFF.

The chain employs TRBV20-1 and TRBJ2-3; tentative D call: TRBD1 (6 bases). Germline CDR1 DFQATT, CDR2 SNEGSKA (reference sequence). Between the trimmed V and J ends, which lost 1 base and 4 bases, there was a span of 9 bases. CDR3 length: 13 residues. The CDR3 reads CSARVNRADTQYF. The CDR3 DNA is TGCAGTGCTAGAGTTAACAGGGCAGATACGCAGTATTTT.

As concerns this clonotype: A read error may produce the germline difference seen at one junction end. The V and J genes are TRBV12-3 or TRBV12-4 and TRBJ2-7; 11 nucleotides agree with TRBD1. The CDR3 is 15 residues long. The CDR3 reads CAGSLSGTGGYEQYF. CDR3 nucleotide sequence: TGTGCCGGCAGTTTATCGGGGACAGGGGGCTACGAGCAGTACTTC.

This chain links TRBV4-2 with TRBJ1-6, with a weak D call TRBD1 (6 bases). Trimming took 1 base from V and 5 from J, leaving 12 bases between them. Germline CDR1 is LGHNA and CDR2 is YNFKEQ. The CDR3 spans 16 residues. CDR3 protein: CASSQVVGGDNSPLHF. The CDR3 bases are TGTGCCAGCAGCCAAGTAGTAGGGGGAGATAATTCACCCCTCCACTTT.

This rearrangement joins TRBV25-1 to TRBJ1-5, with D unresolved. Per germline, CDR1 MGHDK and CDR2 SYGVNS. Trimming removed 3 bases from V and 6 bases from J, with 9 bases in between. CDR3 length: 13 residues. The CDR3 DNA reads TGTGCCAGCAGTGATCGGAGAGGTCAGCCCCAGCATTTT. This translates into CASSDRRGQPQHF.

The chain links TRBV7-9 to TRBJ1-2; D uncertain. Per the germline V gene, CDR1 is SEHNR and CDR2 is FQNEAQ (reference sequence). The V gene lost 1 base and the J gene lost 7 bases, with 10 bases spanning the gap. CDR3 length equals 13 residues. CDR3 sequence reads: CASSLEAVGGYTF. The CDR3 coding sequence is TGTGCCAGCAGCTTAGAGGCGGTGGGTGGCTACACCTTC.